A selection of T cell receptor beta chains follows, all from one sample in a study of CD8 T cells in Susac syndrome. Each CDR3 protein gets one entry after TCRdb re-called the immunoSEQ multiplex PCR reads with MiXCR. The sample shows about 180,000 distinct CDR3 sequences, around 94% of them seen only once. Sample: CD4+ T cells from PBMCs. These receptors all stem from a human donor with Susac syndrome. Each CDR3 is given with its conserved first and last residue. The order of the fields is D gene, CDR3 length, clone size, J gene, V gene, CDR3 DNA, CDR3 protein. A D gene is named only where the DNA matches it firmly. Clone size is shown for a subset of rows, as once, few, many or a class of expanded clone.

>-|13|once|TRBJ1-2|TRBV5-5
TGTGCCAGCAGCTTCGAGGGACAAAGAGGCTACACCTTC
CASSFEGQRGYTF
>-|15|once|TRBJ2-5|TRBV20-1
TGCAGTGCTCCCCACCCCGGGGGACCTCTAGAGACCCAGTACTTC
CSAPHPGGPLETQYF
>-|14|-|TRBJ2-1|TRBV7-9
TGTGCCAGCAGCTTAGCGCAAACAGCCAATGAGCAGTTCTTC
CASSLAQTANEQFF
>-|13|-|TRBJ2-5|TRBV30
TGTGCCTGGAGTATCCGTTGGTCAGAGACCCAGTACTTC
CAWSIRWSETQYF
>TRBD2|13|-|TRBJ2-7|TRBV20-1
TGCAGTGCTAGATCCGGGAGGCAGGACGAGCAGTACTTC
CSARSGRQDEQYF
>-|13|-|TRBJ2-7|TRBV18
TGTGCCAGCTCACCTGGAACCCAATACGAGCAGTACTTC
CASSPGTQYEQYF
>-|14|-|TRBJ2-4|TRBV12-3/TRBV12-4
TGTGCCAGCAGTTTCTCGACGGGTTGGAACATTCAGTACTTC
CASSFSTGWNIQYF
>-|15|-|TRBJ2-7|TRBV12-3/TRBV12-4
TGTGCCAGCAGTTTAGATATGGGGGCGAGTGGCGAGCAGTACTTC
CASSLDMGASGEQYF
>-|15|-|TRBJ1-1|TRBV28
TGTGCCAGCAAAGGGGGAGGCCTCATGAACACTGAAGCTTTCTTT
CASKGGGLMNTEAFF
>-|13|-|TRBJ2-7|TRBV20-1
TGCAGTGCTAGAGAAACTGTGACCTACGAGCAGTACTTC
CSARETVTYEQYF
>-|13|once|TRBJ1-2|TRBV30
TGTGCCTGGAGCTGGGGGGGCTACTATGGCTACACCTTC
CAWSWGGYYGYTF
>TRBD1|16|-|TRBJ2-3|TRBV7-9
TGTGCCAGCAGCTCGCCGGGACAGGGCGTGGCAGATACGCAGTATTTT
CASSSPGQGVADTQYF
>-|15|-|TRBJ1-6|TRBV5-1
TGCGCCAGCAGCTTGGGAGGCGCTACCTATTCACCCCTCCACTTT
CASSLGGATYSPLHF
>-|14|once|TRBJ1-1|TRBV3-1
TGTGCCAGCATCCCCCAGGGCCAGAACACTGAAGCTTTCTTT
CASIPQGQNTEAFF
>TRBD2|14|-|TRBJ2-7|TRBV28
TGTGCCACCCAAGGCAGCCTTGGGACTAACGAGCAGTACTTC
CATQGSLGTNEQYF
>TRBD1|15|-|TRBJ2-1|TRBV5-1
TGCGCCAGCAGCGGGACAGGGGGAGAATACAATGAGCAGTTCTTC
CASSGTGGEYNEQFF
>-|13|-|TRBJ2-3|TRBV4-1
TGCGCCAGCAGCAGACAGCGCACAGATACGCAGTATTTT
CASSRQRTDTQYF
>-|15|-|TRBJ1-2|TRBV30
TGTGCCTGGAGTGTACGGGCAGGGGTAATGTATGGCTACACCTTC
CAWSVRAGVMYGYTF
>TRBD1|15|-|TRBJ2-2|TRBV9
TGTGCCAGCAGCGTGGCGGGGACAGGGTTCGGGGAGCTGTTTTTT
CASSVAGTGFGELFF
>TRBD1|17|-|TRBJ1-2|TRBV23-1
TGCGCCAGCAGTCAATCGACCCCGACAGGGGGCGAGGATGGCTACACCTTC
CASSQSTPTGGEDGYTF
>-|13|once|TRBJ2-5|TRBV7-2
TGTGCCAGCAGCTTAGAGGCCACAGAGACCCAGTACTTC
CASSLEATETQYF
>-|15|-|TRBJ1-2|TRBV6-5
TGTGCCAGCAGTTACTCTCGCAGGGCATCCTATGGCTACACCTTC
CASSYSRRASYGYTF
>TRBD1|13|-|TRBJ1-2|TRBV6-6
TGTGCCAGCAGCTCGGGACAGTCCTATGGCTACACCTTC
CASSSGQSYGYTF
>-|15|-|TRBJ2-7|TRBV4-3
TGCGCCAGCAGCCAGCAACCGGGGCTGGGGAACGAGCAGTACTTC
CASSQQPGLGNEQYF
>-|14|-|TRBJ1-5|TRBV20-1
TGCAGTGCAAAGCAAGAGTCGGCCAATCAGCCCCAGCATTTT
CSAKQESANQPQHF
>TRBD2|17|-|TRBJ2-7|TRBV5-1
TGCGCCAGCAGCTCGCCAAGAACAGGTCTGTTAGCGGGCCTTTGGTACTTC
CASSSPRTGLLAGLWYF
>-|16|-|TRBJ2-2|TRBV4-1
TGCGCCAGCAGCCAAGACTGGACAGAGAACACCGGGGAGCTGTTTTTT
CASSQDWTENTGELFF
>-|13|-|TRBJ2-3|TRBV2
TGTGCCAGCGGCGGGGTCGGCACAGATACGCAGTATTTT
CASGGVGTDTQYF
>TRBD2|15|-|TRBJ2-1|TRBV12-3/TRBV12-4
TGTGCCAGCAGTCTCTCTAGCGGGAGTGAAGATGAGCAGTTCTTC
CASSLSSGSEDEQFF
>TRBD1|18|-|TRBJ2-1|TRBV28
TGTGCCAGCAGTTCACAAACAAACCGGGACAGGGGGAATTGGGAGCAGTTCTTC
CASSSQTNRDRGNWEQFF
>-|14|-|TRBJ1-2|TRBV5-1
TGCGCCAGCAGCTTACGGGAAGGGGACTATGGCTACACCTTC
CASSLREGDYGYTF
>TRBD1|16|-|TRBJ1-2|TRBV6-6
TGTGCCAGCAGGACCAAGCCCGACAGGGGTCCGACTGGCTACACCTTC
CASRTKPDRGPTGYTF
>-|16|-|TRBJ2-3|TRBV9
TGTGCCAGCAGCGGTCTCGCGGGGGCGCATTCAGATACGCAGTATTTT
CASSGLAGAHSDTQYF
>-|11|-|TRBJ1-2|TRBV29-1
TGCAGCGTTGGCAGGGAGGATGGCTACACCTTC
CSVGREDGYTF
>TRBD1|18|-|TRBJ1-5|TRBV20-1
TGCAGTGCTCGCCGGGACAGGGGTCCGCCATGGGGTTATCAGCCCCAGCATTTT
CSARRDRGPPWGYQPQHF
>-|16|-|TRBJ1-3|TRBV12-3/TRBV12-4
TGTGCCAGCAACAATGACGCGGGCATTAGGGGAAACACCATATATTTT
CASNNDAGIRGNTIYF
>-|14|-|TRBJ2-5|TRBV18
TGTGCCAGCTCACCTTCGGGGGTCGAAGAGACCCAGTACTTC
CASSPSGVEETQYF
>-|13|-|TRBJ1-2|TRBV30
TGTGCCTGGAGTGTGGGTTTGAACTATGGCTACACCTTC
CAWSVGLNYGYTF
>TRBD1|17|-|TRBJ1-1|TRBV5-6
TGTGCCAGCAGCCTGCGACCCCACAGGGGGCTTTCCACTGAAGCTTTCTTT
CASSLRPHRGLSTEAFF
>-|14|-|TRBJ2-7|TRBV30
TGTGCCTGGAGTGTACTAGAGAGCTCCTACGAGCAGTACTTC
CAWSVLESSYEQYF
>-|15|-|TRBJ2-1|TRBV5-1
TGCGCCAGCAGCTTGGACAGGGAAGTATACAATGAGCAGTTCTTC
CASSLDREVYNEQFF
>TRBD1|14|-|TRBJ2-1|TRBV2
TGTGCCAGCAGCCGGGTACAGGGGGTCTATGAGCAGTTCTTC
CASSRVQGVYEQFF
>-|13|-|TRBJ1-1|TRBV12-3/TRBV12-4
TGTGCCAGCAGTTTTTCCCCAGACACTGAAGCTTTCTTT
CASSFSPDTEAFF
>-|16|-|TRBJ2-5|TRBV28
TGTGCCAGCAGTTTACTTCCCAGGGTGGGTCAAGAGACCCAGTACTTC
CASSLLPRVGQETQYF
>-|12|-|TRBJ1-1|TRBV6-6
TGTGCCAGCAGACTACAGGACACTGAAGCTTTCTTT
CASRLQDTEAFF
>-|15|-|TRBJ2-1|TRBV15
TGTGCCACCAGCGTCCTTACCGGGAAGTACAATGAGCAGTTCTTC
CATSVLTGKYNEQFF
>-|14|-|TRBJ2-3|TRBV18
TGTGCCAGCTCAACTATAGGTTTCACAGATACGCAGTATTTT
CASSTIGFTDTQYF
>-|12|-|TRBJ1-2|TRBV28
TGTGCCAGCAGTTTAGGACAGTATGGCTACACCTTC
CASSLGQYGYTF
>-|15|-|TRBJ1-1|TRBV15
TGTGCCACCAGCAGAGATCAAGGCAGGAGCACTGAAGCTTTCTTT
CATSRDQGRSTEAFF
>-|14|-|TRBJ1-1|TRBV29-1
TGCAGCGTTGAAGTCGCAGGGGCGGACACTGAAGCTTTCTTT
CSVEVAGADTEAFF
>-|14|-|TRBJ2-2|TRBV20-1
TGCAGTGCCCCGGACGGGCCGAACACCGGGGAGCTGTTTTTT
CSAPDGPNTGELFF
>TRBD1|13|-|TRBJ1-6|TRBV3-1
TGTGCCAGCAGCCAAGGACAGGGGACGCCTCTTGTCTTT
CASSQGQGTPLVF
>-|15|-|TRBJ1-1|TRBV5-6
TGTGCCAGCAGCCAACTCGACAGAAGAAACACTGAAGCTTTCTTT
CASSQLDRRNTEAFF
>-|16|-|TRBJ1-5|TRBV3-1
TGTGCCAGCAGCCCTGACGGACCCCTTAGCAATCAGCCCCAGCATTTT
CASSPDGPLSNQPQHF
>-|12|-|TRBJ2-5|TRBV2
TGTGCCAGCAAACGTTTAGGAGAGACCCAGTACTTC
CASKRLGETQYF
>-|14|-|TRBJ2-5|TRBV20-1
TGCAGTGCTAGCGCCGCGGGTTTCCAAGAGACCCAGTACTTC
CSASAAGFQETQYF
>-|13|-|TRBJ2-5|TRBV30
TGTGCCTGGAGTTACGGGAACCAAGAGACCCAGTACTTC
CAWSYGNQETQYF
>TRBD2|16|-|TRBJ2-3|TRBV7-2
TGTGCCAGCAGCCAGAGACTAGCGGGAGAGGCAGATACGCAGTATTTT
CASSQRLAGEADTQYF